These 24 T cell receptor beta chains originate from one sample sequenced in a study of cytomegalovirus exposure and HLA in healthy donors. The study ran its PCR with 60 Vbeta and 13 Jbeta primers. Repertoires were generated with immunoSEQ multiplex PCR, while TCRdb's copy carries only in-frame clones and drops some. Altogether 190,000 or so clones are present, roughly four fifths being singletons, with the ten largest covering 1.6%. Sequencing was performed on PBMCs. Receptor source: a middle-aged man in good health and CMV-seronegative.

The rearrangement joins TRBV19 to TRBJ2-1; possibly TRBD2 for D (7 bases). V was cut by 2 bases and J by 12 bases, with 23 bases left in between. There are 16 residues in the CDR3. In germline, CDR1 is LNHDA, CDR2 SQIVND (reference sequence). This chain's CDR3 is CASSIRGALGPRGQFF. The CDR3 region has the DNA TGTGCCAGTAGTATACGGGGGGCGTTGGGTCCCCGGGGGCAGTTCTTC.

The chain is built from TRBV9 and TRBJ1-3; possibly TRBD1 for D (6 bases). V was trimmed by 2 bases and J by 0 bases, leaving 9 bases between them. The CDR3 length is 15 residues. CDR1 and CDR2 (germline): SGDLS, YYNGEE. This CDR3 is CASSVQGSSGNTIYF. The DNA of the CDR3 is TGTGCCAGCAGCGTGCAGGGGAGCTCTGGAAACACCATATATTTT.

In its sample, this clone was seen a few times. The CDR3: CASSQEPQGLTRNQPQHF. In DNA form, the CDR3 reads TGCGCCAGCAGCCAAGAACCGCAGGGACTTACGCGCAATCAGCCCCAGCATTTT. V usage is TRBV4-3 and J usage is TRBJ1-5; tentatively, D is TRBD1 (5 bases). This CDR3 contains 18 residues. Trimming removed 0 bases at V and 2 bases at J, with 17 bases between. The germline gives CDR1 LGHNA, CDR2 YSLEER.

This clone was observed a handful of times. As DNA, the CDR3 is TGTGCCTGGAGTGTCAGAGCGGAGAGCACAGATACGCAGTATTTT. Translating it yields CAWSVRAESTDTQYF. This chain links TRBV30 with TRBJ2-3, with a possible D match to TRBD2 (5 bases). The CDR3 totals 15 residues. With 0 bases removed from V and 0 bases from J, the gap between germline ends came to 10 bases. Germline V gives CDR1 GTSNPN, CDR2 SVGIG (reference sequence).

This chain joins TRBV5-1 and TRBJ2-7; D assignment may be TRBD1 or TRBD2 (7 bases each). Looked up from germline, CDR1 is SGHRS and CDR2 is YFSETQ. The CDR3 loop spans 16 amino acids. V was clipped by 4 bases and J by 0 bases, with 17 bases between them. The CDR3 coding sequence is TGCGCCAGCAGCATGGGGGGGACAGCGTCCTCCTACGAGCAGTACTTC. Protein sequence: CASSMGGTASSYEQYF. The full variable domain, in which reference TRBV5-1 and TRBJ2-7 provide the parts outside the CDR3, is KAGVTQTPRYLIKTRGQQVTLSCSPISGHRSVSWYQQTPGQGLQFLFEYFSETQRNKGNFPGRFSGRQFSNSRSEMNVSTLELGDSALYLCASSMGGTASSYEQYFGPGTRLTVT.

This chain connects TRBV4-3 to TRBJ2-1; perhaps TRBD2 as D (6 bases). V was cut by 2 bases and J by 8 bases, with 19 bases left in between. Per the germline V gene, CDR1 is LGHNA and CDR2 is YSLEER. The CDR3 totals 16 residues. The CDR3 region is CASSQNGAASVHEQFF. The CDR3 coding sequence is TGCGCCAGCAGCCAAAACGGCGCGGCTAGCGTCCATGAGCAGTTCTTC.

This chain joins TRBV25-1 and TRBJ2-5, with 9 bases aligning to TRBD2. The junction had 8 bases not matched to a gene; V was cut back by 1 base and J by 5 bases. Germline CDR1 MGHDK, CDR2 SYGVNS. This CDR3 is 16 amino acids long. The DNA of the CDR3 is TGTGCCAGCAGTGAATTGCCTAGCGGGGTCCTGGAGACCCAGTACTTC. It is translated as CASSELPSGVLETQYF.

V gene TRBV19 combines with J gene TRBJ1-2, with unresolved D. The CDR3 is 14 residues long. From germline, CDR1 is LNHDA and CDR2 SQIVND (reference sequence). Deletions cut 5 bases from V and 2 bases from J, with 12 bases between. CDR3 DNA sequence: TGTGCCAGTAGTCCACAGCCTGCCAACTATGGCTACACCTTC. Protein sequence: CASSPQPANYGYTF.

The DNA for the CDR3 is TGTGCCAGCAGTCCGACAGGGAACTATGGCTACACCTTC. This gives the protein CASSPTGNYGYTF. The rearrangement joins TRBV6-1 to TRBJ1-2, with TRBD1 matching 7 bases. V lost 5 bases and J lost 2; bases outside the gene matches: 2. Germline CDR1 is MNHNS and CDR2 is SASEGT. The CDR3 is made up of 13 amino acids.

This clone was observed a handful of times. The J gene is TRBJ1-4, the V gene TRBV4-3; 9 bases agree with TRBD1. Trimming took 0 bases from V and 6 from J; bases not matched to a gene: 8. Germline CDR1 reads LGHNA; CDR2 reads YSLEER. The CDR3 runs 17 residues. CDR3: CASSQEYLRTGDEKLFF. The CDR3 bases are TGCGCCAGCAGCCAAGAGTACCTACGGACAGGGGATGAAAAACTGTTTTTT.

The chain recombines TRBV19 with TRBJ1-1; no clear D. The length of the CDR3 is 16 residues. CDR1 LNHDA and CDR2 SQIVND come from the germline V gene (reference sequence). The V end lost 4 bases, the J end lost 1 base, and 16 bases lay between the germline ends. CDR3 amino acids: CASSTERTRKNTEAFF. The CDR3 DNA follows: TGTGCCAGTAGTACAGAGAGAACCAGGAAGAACACTGAAGCTTTCTTT.

The chain couples TRBV5-1 to TRBJ2-7; 11 bases line up with TRBD2. The CDR3 covers 16 residues. Germline assignment: CDR1 SGHRS and CDR2 YFSETQ. Trimming took 0 bases from V and 1 from J; bases not matched to a gene: 3. The DNA of the CDR3 is TGCGCCAGCAGCTTGGCCGCTAGCGGGAGGTCCTACGAGCAGTACTTC. Translated: CASSLAASGRSYEQYF. Combining the CDR3 with reference TRBV5-1 and TRBJ2-7 gives the whole variable domain KAGVTQTPRYLIKTRGQQVTLSCSPISGHRSVSWYQQTPGQGLQFLFEYFSETQRNKGNFPGRFSGRQFSNSRSEMNVSTLELGDSALYLCASSLAASGRSYEQYFGPGTRLTVT.

The rearrangement uses TRBV7-2 and TRBJ2-3; TRBD2 is a possible D gene (5 bases). The ends were cut back, 7 bases at V and 8 bases at J, with 19 bases in the middle. The CDR3 length is 14 residues. Per the germline V gene, CDR1 is SGHTA and CDR2 is FQGNSA. CDR3 sequence (DNA): TGTGCCAGCACCGAATTCACGGGATTTGGTACGCAGTATTTT. Encoded protein: CASTEFTGFGTQYF. The full variable domain, its missing parts supplied by reference TRBV7-2 and TRBJ2-3, is GAGVSQSPSNKVTEKGKDVELRCDPISGHTALYWYRQSLGQGLEFLIYFQGNSAPDKSGLPSDRFSAERTGGSVSTLTIQRTQQEDSAVYLCASTEFTGFGTQYFGPGTRLTVL.

V is TRBV5-5 and J is TRBJ2-2; 10 bases align to TRBD2. This CDR3 contains 17 residues. Trimming at V came to 1 base and at J to 1 base, leaving 4 bases not matched to a gene. Germline V lookup: CDR1 SGHKS, CDR2 YYEKEE (reference sequence). The CDR3 protein is CASSLIGLAVNTGELFF. The CDR3 coding sequence is TGTGCCAGCAGCTTGATCGGACTAGCGGTGAACACCGGGGAGCTGTTTTTT.

The chain links TRBV7-6 to TRBJ2-2, with 10 nucleotides matching TRBD1. The J segment lost 4 bases and the V segment lost 6 bases, leaving 8 bases of the junction unmatched. Germline CDR1 is SGHVS and CDR2 is FNYEAQ. This CDR3 contains 16 residues. The CDR3: CASRQTGGEITGELFF. The CDR3 DNA follows: TGTGCCAGCAGACAGACAGGGGGCGAGATCACCGGGGAGCTGTTTTTT. The whole variable domain, remainder taken from reference TRBV7-6 and TRBJ2-2, is GAGVSQSPRYKVTKRGQDVALRCDPISGHVSLYWYRQALGQGPEFLTYFNYEAQQDKSGLPNDRFSAERPEGSISTLTIQRTEQRDSAMYRCASRQTGGEITGELFFGEGSRLTVL.

The genes are TRBV5-4 and TRBJ2-6; 9 positions agree with TRBD1. The CDR3 contains 16 residues. The V gene's germline CDR1 is SGHNT and CDR2 YYREEE (reference sequence). Germline trimming cut 3 bases from V and 4 bases from J; bases unmatched to any gene: 5. The CDR3 spells CASSYGTGSGANVLTF. The CDR3 DNA reads as TGTGCCAGCAGCTACGGGACAGGGTCCGGGGCCAACGTCCTGACTTTC.

The chain is built from TRBV7-2 and TRBJ1-4; 7 nucleotides line up with TRBD1. Trimming removed 6 bases from V and 8 bases from J; junction bases left unmatched: 9. Looked up from germline, CDR1 is SGHTA and CDR2 is FQGNSA. CDR3 length equals 14 residues. CDR3 protein: CASSSDRAREKLFF. CDR3 coding DNA: TGTGCCAGCAGTTCTGACAGGGCTCGCGAAAAACTGTTTTTT. Together with reference TRBV7-2 and TRBJ1-4, the CDR3 gives the full variable domain: GAGVSQSPSNKVTEKGKDVELRCDPISGHTALYWYRQSLGQGLEFLIYFQGNSAPDKSGLPSDRFSAERTGGSVSTLTIQRTQQEDSAVYLCASSSDRAREKLFFGSGTQLSVL.

J is TRBJ2-5 and V is TRBV7-9, with 11 positions matching TRBD2. V shed 2 bases, J shed 2 bases, and the junction held 4 bases outside the gene matches. CDR1 is SEHNR and CDR2 is FQNEAQ in the germline V gene (reference sequence). The CDR3 extends over 16 amino acids. CDR3 nucleotide sequence: TGTGCCAGCAGCTTACCTAGCGGGAGGAGACAAGAGACCCAGTACTTC. Translation gives CASSLPSGRRQETQYF.

The chain joins TRBV4-2 to TRBJ1-1; no definite D call. V lost 0 bases, J lost 4 bases, and 15 bases lay in between. Germline V CDR1 and CDR2: LGHNA, YNFKEQ. This CDR3 comprises 16 residues. CDR3 sequence (DNA): TGTGCCAGCAGCCAAGATAATCAGGCGGGCACCACTGAAGCTTTCTTT. Its protein product is CASSQDNQAGTTEAFF.

The rearrangement uses TRBV7-2 and TRBJ2-2; no firm D call. This CDR3 has 13 amino acids. Looked up from germline, CDR1 is SGHTA and CDR2 is FQGNSA. V was pared by 2 bases and J by 6 bases, with 7 bases between. The CDR3 region has the DNA TGTGCCAGCAGCTTACCCCTGTCCGGGGAGCTGTTTTTT. This sequence encodes CASSLPLSGELFF.

This chain uses TRBV19 with TRBJ2-1; 9 positions match TRBD1. The length of the CDR3 is 14 residues. Germline lookup yields CDR1 LNHDA and CDR2 SQIVND (reference sequence). Trimming cost V 8 bases and J 5 bases; bases outside gene matches: 7. CDR3 coding DNA: TGTGCCAGTGGGGGACAGGGAGGAAACAATGAGCAGTTCTTC. This translates into CASGGQGGNNEQFF.

The chain employs TRBV19 and TRBJ1-5, with 8 bases matching TRBD1. The V and J ends lost 5 bases and 5 bases, in that order; junction bases with no gene match: 2. The CDR3 consists of 13 residues. CDR1 and CDR2 (germline): LNHDA, SQIVND (reference sequence). This CDR3 reads CASSSGGDQPQHF. The CDR3 coding sequence is TGTGCCAGTAGTTCAGGGGGCGATCAGCCCCAGCATTTT.

The chain recombines TRBV15 with TRBJ1-1, with D perhaps TRBD1 (5 bases). V was clipped by 6 bases and J by 0 bases, with 14 bases between them. The germline V gene has CDR1 LNHNV and CDR2 YYDKDF (reference sequence). The CDR3 consists of 15 residues. For the CDR3, the DNA is TGTGCCACCAGTTCCGGAGGGGCCATGAACACTGAAGCTTTCTTT. Translated: CATSSGGAMNTEAFF.

V and J are TRBV7-9 and TRBJ2-7; 12 bases line up with TRBD1. V shed 4 bases and J 12 bases; nucleotides not matched to a gene: 16. There are 16 residues in the CDR3. CDR1 is SEHNR, CDR2 FQNEAQ, per germline (reference sequence). CDR3 region: CASSWNPGQGALPPYF. The CDR3 DNA follows: TGTGCCAGCAGCTGGAACCCGGGACAGGGGGCCCTCCCCCCGTACTTC.